Shown below are 3 T cell receptor beta chains from a single sample sequenced in a study of beta chain features in type 1 diabetes. All of the isolated RNA was reverse transcribed, so expressed TCRB transcripts were sequenced. Using immunoSEQ multiplex PCR, the repertoire was profiled, and TCRdb retains in-frame clones only, with some absent. The sample holds around 340,000 clones, around 19% seen once. The sample was naive CD4+ T cells from blood. Receptor source: a woman under 30 in good health.

This chain links TRBV18 with TRBJ1-1; D remains unclear. CDR1 is KGHSH and CDR2 is LQKENI in the germline V gene. This CDR3 contains 14 residues. V dropped 1 base and J dropped 1 base, with 7 bases sitting between them. CDR3 in amino acids: CASSPQHANTEAFF. In DNA, the CDR3 is TGTGCCAGCTCACCACAGCATGCGAACACTGAAGCTTTCTTT.

V usage is TRBV19 and J usage is TRBJ2-1; 7 bases are shared with TRBD2. The CDR3 is 17 amino acids. The V segment lost 4 bases and the J segment 0 bases; nucleotides outside the gene matches: 9. Germline CDR1 is LNHDA and CDR2 is SQIVND (reference sequence). CDR3 bases: TGTGCCAGTAGTAGGGATAGCGGGCTAAGCTCCTACAATGAGCAGTTCTTC. Its protein product is CASSRDSGLSSYNEQFF.

The chain uses TRBV7-8 and TRBJ2-7, with TRBD1 identical over 9 bases. This CDR3 is built from 15 residues. After removal of 5 bases from V and 2 bases from J, the junction contained 7 bases not matched to a gene. From germline, CDR1 is SGHVS and CDR2 FQNEAQ. The CDR3 nucleotides read TGTGCCAGCAGCGGCGGGACAGGGTTCACCTACGAGCAGTACTTC. It is translated as CASSGGTGFTYEQYF.